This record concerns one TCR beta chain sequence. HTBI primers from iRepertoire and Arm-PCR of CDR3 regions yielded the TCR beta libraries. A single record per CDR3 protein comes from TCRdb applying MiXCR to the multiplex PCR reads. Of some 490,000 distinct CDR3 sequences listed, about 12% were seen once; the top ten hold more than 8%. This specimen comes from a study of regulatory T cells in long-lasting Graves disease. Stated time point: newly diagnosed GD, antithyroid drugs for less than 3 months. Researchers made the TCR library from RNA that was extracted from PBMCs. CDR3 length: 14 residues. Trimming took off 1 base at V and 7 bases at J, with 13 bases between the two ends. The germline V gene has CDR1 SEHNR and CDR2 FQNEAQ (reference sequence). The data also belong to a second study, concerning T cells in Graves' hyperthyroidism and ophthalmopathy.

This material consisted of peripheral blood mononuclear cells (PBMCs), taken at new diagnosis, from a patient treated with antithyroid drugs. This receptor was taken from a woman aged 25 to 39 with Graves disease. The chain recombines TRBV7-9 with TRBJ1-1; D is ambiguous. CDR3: CASSLGQNVNEAFF. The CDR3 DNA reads TGTGCCAGCAGCTTAGGGCAGAATGTTAATGAAGCTTTCTTT.